This is a list of T cell receptor beta chains from one sample in a study of graft-versus-host responses after intestinal transplantation. Antigens of these TCRs are unknown. The protocol was immunoSEQ multiplex PCR, while the TCRdb copy is restricted to in-frame clones and leaves out a portion. This table has 80,000 to 90,000 clones, roughly 90% appearing once. The starting material was unstimulated CD4+ T cells sorted from spleen or lymph node cells, obtained before intestinal transplant. All receptors come from a human donor who received an intestinal transplant. Each CDR3 is given with its conserved first and last residue. A D gene is named only where the DNA matches it firmly.

>TRBD1|TRBV2|TRBJ2-7
CASSWDRAYEQYF
TGTGCCAGCAGTTGGGACAGGGCCTACGAGCAGTACTTC
>TRBD2|TRBV2|TRBJ2-5
CASIGSGGPGETQYF
TGTGCCAGCATTGGTAGCGGGGGGCCGGGTGAGACCCAGTACTTC
>TRBD1|TRBV5-1|TRBJ2-5
CASSLQDRGPETQYF
TGCGCCAGCAGCTTGCAGGACAGGGGTCCAGAGACCCAGTACTTC
>-|TRBV29-1|TRBJ1-1
CSAHTRGTTEAFF
TGCAGCGCCCATACGCGGGGGACCACTGAAGCTTTCTTT
>-|TRBV2|TRBJ1-2
CASSEGEGGYTF
TGTGCCAGCAGTGAGGGAGAAGGTGGCTACACCTTC
>TRBD1|TRBV10-1|TRBJ2-7
CPRDSSYEQYF
TGCCCCCGGGACAGCTCCTACGAGCAGTACTTC
>-|TRBV9|TRBJ2-2
CASSARTGVGELFF
TGTGCCAGCAGCGCGAGAACGGGGGTCGGGGAGCTGTTTTTT
>-|TRBV9|TRBJ2-2
CASSVGGGANTGELFF
TGTGCCAGCAGCGTAGGAGGGGGGGCGAACACCGGGGAGCTGTTTTTT
>-|TRBV19|TRBJ2-7
CASSIGTPYEQYF
TGTGCCAGTAGTATCGGGACACCCTACGAGCAGTACTTC
>-|TRBV4-2|TRBJ2-1
CASSQASNEQFF
TGTGCCAGCAGCCAAGCGTCCAATGAGCAGTTCTTC
>TRBD1|TRBV5-1|TRBJ2-1
CASSETGAAYNEQFF
TGCGCCAGCAGCGAGACAGGGGCTGCCTACAATGAGCAGTTCTTC
>-|TRBV14|TRBJ2-3
CASSHSDTQYF
TGTGCCAGCAGCCACTCTGATACGCAGTATTTT
>TRBD1|TRBV2|TRBJ1-4
CASRADRGLGEKLFF
TGTGCCAGCAGGGCCGACAGGGGGCTTGGTGAAAAACTGTTTTTT
>-|TRBV11-2|TRBJ2-1
CASRSPRLPLNEQFF
TGTGCCAGCAGGTCTCCCAGGCTTCCGTTGAATGAGCAGTTCTTC
>-|TRBV6-6|TRBJ1-2
CASSYGSGLGRGYTF
TGTGCCAGCAGTTATGGGAGCGGTCTAGGGCGCGGCTACACCTTC
>TRBD2|TRBV6-5|TRBJ2-1
CASSSGGSSYNEQFF
TGTGCCAGCAGTAGCGGGGGGAGCTCCTACAATGAGCAGTTCTTC
>-|TRBV7-3|TRBJ1-1
CASSLRENTEAFF
TGTGCCAGCAGCTTACGGGAGAACACTGAAGCTTTCTTT
>TRBD2|TRBV7-2|TRBJ2-3
CASNQLAGYTDTQYF
TGTGCCAGCAACCAGCTAGCGGGGTACACAGATACGCAGTATTTT
>-|TRBV6-1|TRBJ2-7
CASSDPPGQHSYEQYF
TGTGCCAGCAGTGACCCCCCCGGACAGCACTCCTACGAGCAGTACTTC
>-|TRBV7-9|TRBJ2-1
CASIYTGAGEQFF
TGTGCCAGCATCTACACTGGGGCCGGTGAGCAGTTCTTC
>-|TRBV6-1|TRBJ1-2
CASSAQGSNYGYTF
TGTGCCAGCAGTGCGCAGGGAAGTAACTATGGCTACACCTTC
>TRBD2|TRBV7-9|TRBJ2-3
CASSLSGGSTDTQYF
TGTGCCAGCAGCTTGAGCGGGGGGAGCACAGATACGCAGTATTTT
>TRBD1|TRBV29-1|TRBJ2-7
CSVRQGWEQYF
TGCAGCGTTCGACAGGGGTGGGAGCAGTACTTC
>TRBD1|TRBV5-1|TRBJ1-4
CASSMQGQMGEKLFF
TGCGCCAGCAGCATGCAGGGACAGATGGGGGAAAAACTGTTTTTT
>TRBD1|TRBV7-2|TRBJ1-2
CASSLRDRGHGYTF
TGTGCCAGCAGCTTACGGGACAGGGGGCATGGCTACACCTTC